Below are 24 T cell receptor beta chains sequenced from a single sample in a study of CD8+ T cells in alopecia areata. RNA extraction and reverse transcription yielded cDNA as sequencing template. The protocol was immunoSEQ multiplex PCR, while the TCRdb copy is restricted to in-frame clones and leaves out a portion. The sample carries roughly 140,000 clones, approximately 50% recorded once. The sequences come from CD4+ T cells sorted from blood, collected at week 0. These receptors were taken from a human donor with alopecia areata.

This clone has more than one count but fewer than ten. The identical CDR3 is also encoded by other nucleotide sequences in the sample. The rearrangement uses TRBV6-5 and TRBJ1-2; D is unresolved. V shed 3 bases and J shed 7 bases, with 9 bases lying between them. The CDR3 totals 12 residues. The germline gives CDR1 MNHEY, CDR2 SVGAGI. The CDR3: CASSYSGGGYTF. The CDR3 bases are TGTGCCAGCAGTTATTCGGGAGGTGGCTACACCTTC.

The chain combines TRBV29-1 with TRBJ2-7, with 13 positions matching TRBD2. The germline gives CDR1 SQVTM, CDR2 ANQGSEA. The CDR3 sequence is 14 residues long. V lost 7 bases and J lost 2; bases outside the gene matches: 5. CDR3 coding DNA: TGCAGCGCCGAACTAGCGGGAGGGACCTACGAGCAGTACTTC. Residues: CSAELAGGTYEQYF.

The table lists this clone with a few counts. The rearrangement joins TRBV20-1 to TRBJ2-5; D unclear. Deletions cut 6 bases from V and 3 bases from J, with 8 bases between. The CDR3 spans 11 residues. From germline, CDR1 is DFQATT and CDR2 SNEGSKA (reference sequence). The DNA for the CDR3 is TGCAGTGCACCGACCGAAGAGACCCAGTACTTC. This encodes CSAPTEETQYF.

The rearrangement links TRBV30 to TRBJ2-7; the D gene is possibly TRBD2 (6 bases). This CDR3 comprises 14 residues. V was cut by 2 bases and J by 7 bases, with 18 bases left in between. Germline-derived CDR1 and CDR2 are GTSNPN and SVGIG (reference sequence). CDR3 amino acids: CAWSSGEAWGEQYF. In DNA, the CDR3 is TGTGCCTGGAGTTCTGGGGAGGCATGGGGGGAGCAGTACTTC. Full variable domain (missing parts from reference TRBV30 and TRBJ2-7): SQTIHQWPATLVQPVGSPLSLECTVEGTSNPNLYWYRQAAGRGLQLLFYSVGIGQISSEVPQNLSASRPQDRQFILSSKKLLLSDSGFYLCAWSSGEAWGEQYFGPGTRLTVT.

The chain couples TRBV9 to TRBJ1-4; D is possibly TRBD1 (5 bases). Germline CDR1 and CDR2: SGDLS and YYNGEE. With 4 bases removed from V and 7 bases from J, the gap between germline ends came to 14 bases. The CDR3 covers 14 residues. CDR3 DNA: TGTGCCAGCAGCCCCAGAGGTGGGGGTGAAAAACTGTTTTTT. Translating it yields CASSPRGGGEKLFF. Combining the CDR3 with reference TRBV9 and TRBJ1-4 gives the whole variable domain DSGVTQTPKHLITATGQRVTLRCSPRSGDLSVYWYQQSLDQGLQFLIQYYNGEERAKGNILERFSAQQFPDLHSELNLSSLELGDSALYFCASSPRGGGEKLFFGSGTQLSVL.

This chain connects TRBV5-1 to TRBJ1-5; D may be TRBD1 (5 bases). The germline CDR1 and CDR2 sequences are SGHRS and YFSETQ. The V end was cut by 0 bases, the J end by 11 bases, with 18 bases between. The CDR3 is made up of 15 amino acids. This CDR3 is CASSLGPTEQSAQHF. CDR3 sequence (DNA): TGCGCCAGCAGCTTGGGGCCGACAGAGCAATCAGCCCAGCATTTT.

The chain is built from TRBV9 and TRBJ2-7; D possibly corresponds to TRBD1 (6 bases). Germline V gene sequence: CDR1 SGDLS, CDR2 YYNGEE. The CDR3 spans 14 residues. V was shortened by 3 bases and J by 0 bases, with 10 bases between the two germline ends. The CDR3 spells CASSATGTSYEQYF. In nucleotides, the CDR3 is TGTGCCAGCAGCGCGACAGGTACCTCCTACGAGCAGTACTTC.

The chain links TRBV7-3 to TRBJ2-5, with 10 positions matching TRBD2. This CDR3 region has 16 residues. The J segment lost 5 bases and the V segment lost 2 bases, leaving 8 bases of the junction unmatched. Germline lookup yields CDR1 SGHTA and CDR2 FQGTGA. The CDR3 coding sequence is TGTGCCAGCAGCTTACTTCCTAGCGGGAGTTCGGAGACCCAGTACTTC. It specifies CASSLLPSGSSETQYF.

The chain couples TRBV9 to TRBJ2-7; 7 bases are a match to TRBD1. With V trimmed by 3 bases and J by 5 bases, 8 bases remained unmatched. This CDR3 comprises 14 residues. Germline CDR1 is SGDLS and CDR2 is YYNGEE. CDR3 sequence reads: CASSGGQRLHEQYF. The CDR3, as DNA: TGTGCCAGCAGCGGGGGACAGCGACTTCACGAGCAGTACTTC.

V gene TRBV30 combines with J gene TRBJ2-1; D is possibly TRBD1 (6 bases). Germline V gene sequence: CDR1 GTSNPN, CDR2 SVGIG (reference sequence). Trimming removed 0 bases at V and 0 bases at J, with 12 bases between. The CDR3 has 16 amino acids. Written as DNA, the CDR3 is TGTGCCTGGAGTGTACGGACAGCCCGCTCCTACAATGAGCAGTTCTTC. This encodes CAWSVRTARSYNEQFF.

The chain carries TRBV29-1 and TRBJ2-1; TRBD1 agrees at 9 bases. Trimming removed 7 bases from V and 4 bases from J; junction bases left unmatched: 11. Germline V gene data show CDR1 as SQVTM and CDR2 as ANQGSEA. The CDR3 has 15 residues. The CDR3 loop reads CSGKAGTGTYNEQFF. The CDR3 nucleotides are TGCAGCGGTAAAGCCGGGACAGGGACTTACAATGAGCAGTTCTTC.

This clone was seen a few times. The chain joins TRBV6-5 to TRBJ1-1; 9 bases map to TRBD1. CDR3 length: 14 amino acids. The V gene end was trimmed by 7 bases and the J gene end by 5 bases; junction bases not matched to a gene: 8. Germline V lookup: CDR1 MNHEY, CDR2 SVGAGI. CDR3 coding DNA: TGTGCCAGCAAATTGACAGGGGGTCGGACTGAAGCTTTCTTT. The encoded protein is CASKLTGGRTEAFF.

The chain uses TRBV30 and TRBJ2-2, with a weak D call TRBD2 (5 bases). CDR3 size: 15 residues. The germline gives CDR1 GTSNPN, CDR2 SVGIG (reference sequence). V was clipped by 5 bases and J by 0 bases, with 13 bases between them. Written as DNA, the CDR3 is TGTGCCTGGGGAGGAGTGGCAGCGAACACCGGGGAGCTGTTTTTT. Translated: CAWGGVAANTGELFF.

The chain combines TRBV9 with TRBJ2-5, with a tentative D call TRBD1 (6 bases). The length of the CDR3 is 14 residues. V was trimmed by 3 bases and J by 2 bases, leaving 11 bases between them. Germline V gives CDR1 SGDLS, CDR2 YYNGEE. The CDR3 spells CASSESQGQETQYF. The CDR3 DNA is TGTGCCAGCAGCGAGTCACAGGGACAAGAGACCCAGTACTTC. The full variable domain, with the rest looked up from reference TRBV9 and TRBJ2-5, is DSGVTQTPKHLITATGQRVTLRCSPRSGDLSVYWYQQSLDQGLQFLIQYYNGEERAKGNILERFSAQQFPDLHSELNLSSLELGDSALYFCASSESQGQETQYFGPGTRLLVL.

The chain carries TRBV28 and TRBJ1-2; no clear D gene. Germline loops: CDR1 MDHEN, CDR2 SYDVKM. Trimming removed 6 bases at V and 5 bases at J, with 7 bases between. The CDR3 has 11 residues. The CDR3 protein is CASSTVYGYTF. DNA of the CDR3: TGTGCCAGCAGCACCGTGTATGGCTACACCTTC.

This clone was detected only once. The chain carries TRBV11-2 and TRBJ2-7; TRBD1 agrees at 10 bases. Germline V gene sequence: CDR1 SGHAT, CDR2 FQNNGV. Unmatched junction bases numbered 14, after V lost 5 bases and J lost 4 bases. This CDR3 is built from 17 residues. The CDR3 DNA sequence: TGTGCCAGCAGCGCCAGGACAGGGGGAGGAATTGGGTACGAGCAGTACTTC. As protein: CASSARTGGGIGYEQYF.

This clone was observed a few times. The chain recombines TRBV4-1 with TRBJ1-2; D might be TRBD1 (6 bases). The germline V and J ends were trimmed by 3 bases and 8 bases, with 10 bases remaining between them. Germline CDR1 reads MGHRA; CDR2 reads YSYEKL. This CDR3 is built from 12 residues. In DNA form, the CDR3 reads TGCGCCAGCAGCCAGCACAGGGACGGCTACACCTTC. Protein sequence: CASSQHRDGYTF.

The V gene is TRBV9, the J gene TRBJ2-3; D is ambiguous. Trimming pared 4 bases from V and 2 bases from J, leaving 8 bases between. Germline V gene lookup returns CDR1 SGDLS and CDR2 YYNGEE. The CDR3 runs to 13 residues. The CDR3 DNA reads TGTGCCAGCAGCTCTGGCCTCACAGATACGCAGTATTTT. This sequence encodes CASSSGLTDTQYF.

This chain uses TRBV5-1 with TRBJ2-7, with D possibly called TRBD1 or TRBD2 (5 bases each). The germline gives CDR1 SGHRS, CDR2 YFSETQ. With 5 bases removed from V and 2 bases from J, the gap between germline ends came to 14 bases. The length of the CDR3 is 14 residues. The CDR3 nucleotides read TGCGCCAGCAGACGGGGCTGGGCCGCCTACGAGCAGTACTTC. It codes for CASRRGWAAYEQYF. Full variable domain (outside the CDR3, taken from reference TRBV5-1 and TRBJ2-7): KAGVTQTPRYLIKTRGQQVTLSCSPISGHRSVSWYQQTPGQGLQFLFEYFSETQRNKGNFPGRFSGRQFSNSRSEMNVSTLELGDSALYLCASRRGWAAYEQYFGPGTRLTVT.

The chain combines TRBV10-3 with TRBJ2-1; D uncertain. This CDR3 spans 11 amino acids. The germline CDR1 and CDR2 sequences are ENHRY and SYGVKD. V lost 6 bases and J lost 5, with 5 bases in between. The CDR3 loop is CAISQNNEQFF. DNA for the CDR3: TGTGCCATCAGCCAAAACAATGAGCAGTTCTTC.

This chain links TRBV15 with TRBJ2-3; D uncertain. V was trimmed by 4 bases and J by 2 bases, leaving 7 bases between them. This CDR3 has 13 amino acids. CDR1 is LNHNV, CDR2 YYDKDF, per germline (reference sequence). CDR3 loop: CATSKQLTDTQYF. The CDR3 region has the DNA TGTGCCACCAGCAAACAGCTCACAGATACGCAGTATTTT.

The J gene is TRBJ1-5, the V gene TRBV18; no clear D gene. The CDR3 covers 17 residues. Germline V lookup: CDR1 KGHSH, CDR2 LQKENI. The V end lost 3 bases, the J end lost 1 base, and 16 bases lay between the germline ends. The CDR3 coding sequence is TGTGCCAGCTCACCGACACCTGGTGGGTTGAGCAATCAGCCCCAGCATTTT. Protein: CASSPTPGGLSNQPQHF. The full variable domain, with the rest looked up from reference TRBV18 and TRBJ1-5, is NAGVMQNPRHLVRRRGQEARLRCSPMKGHSHVYWYRQLPEEGLKFMVYLQKENIIDESGMPKERFSAEFPKEGPSILRIQQVVRGDSAAYFCASSPTPGGLSNQPQHFGDGTRLSIL.

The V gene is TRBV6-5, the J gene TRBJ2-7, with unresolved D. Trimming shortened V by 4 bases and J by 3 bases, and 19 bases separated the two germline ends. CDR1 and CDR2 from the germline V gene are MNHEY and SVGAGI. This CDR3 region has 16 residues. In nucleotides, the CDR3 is TGTGCCAGCAGTTCCCGCGACCAACGATCCTTCTACGAGCAGTACTTC. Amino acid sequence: CASSSRDQRSFYEQYF.

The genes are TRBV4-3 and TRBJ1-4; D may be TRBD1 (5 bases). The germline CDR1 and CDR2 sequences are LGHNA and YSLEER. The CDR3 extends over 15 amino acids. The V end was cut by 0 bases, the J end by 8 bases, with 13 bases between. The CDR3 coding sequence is TGCGCCAGCAGCCAAGATTGGGGCAGGGAAGAAAAACTGTTTTTT. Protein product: CASSQDWGREEKLFF.